The source of this TCR beta chain is a study of blood T cell repertoires in COVID-19. Study context: T cells, B-cell-depleted T cells, or PBMCs supplied cDNA or gDNA.

The ends lost 1 base at V and 2 bases at J; junction bases unmatched: 4. Germline values: CDR1 SGHRS, CDR2 YFSETQ. This CDR3 contains 16 residues. Clones were sequenced by immunoSEQ multiplex PCR, and TCRdb holds only the in-frame ones, with some missing. The sample has roughly 200,000 clones, 70% to 85% seen once. The sequence was collected from a man between 45 and 60 years old who had recovered from COVID-19. The source material was peripheral blood. J is TRBJ2-5 and V is TRBV5-1; 11 bases map to TRBD2. The CDR3 bases are TGCGCCAGCAGCTTGCTCGCTAGCGGGAGGCAAGAGACCCAGTACTTC. Its protein is CASSLLASGRQETQYF. The full variable domain, in which reference TRBV5-1 and TRBJ2-5 provide the parts outside the CDR3, is KAGVTQTPRYLIKTRGQQVTLSCSPISGHRSVSWYQQTPGQGLQFLFEYFSETQRNKGNFPGRFSGRQFSNSRSEMNVSTLELGDSALYLCASSLLASGRQETQYFGPGTRLLVL.